The 12 T cell receptor beta chains given below trace back to one sample, sequenced in a study of T cell responses to AZD1222 COVID-19 vaccine (dated by TCRdb to 2020 to 2022). Library preparation used the immunoSEQ multiplex PCR assay. Sourced from immuneACCESS, this table was stored by TCRdb with only in-frame sequences that have V and J called. A share of the clones is absent; for the studies checked, an unresolved V gene accounts for under half, and the remainder has no known explanation. Here the sample has around 100,000 clones; 70% to 90% occur a single time. The top ten clones comprise 4.2% of the sample. The meaning of the sample's time point label: baseline before first vaccination. What the treatment or condition label conveys for this sample: meningococcal conjugate vaccine given as trial control. Sequences were derived from peripheral blood, sampled on day 0 of MenACWY control vaccination. These receptors were collected from an adult in good health.

A word on this clone: The sample holds other DNA sequences that translate to the same CDR3. The CDR3 reads CASSDRNQPQHF. DNA for the CDR3: TGTGCCAGCAGTGACAGGAATCAGCCCCAGCATTTT. The J gene is TRBJ1-5, the V gene TRBV2; no clear D. This CDR3 has 12 residues. Germline-derived CDR1 and CDR2 are SNHLY and FYNNEI. Trimming pared 3 bases from V and 4 bases from J, leaving 4 bases between.

The chain carries TRBV5-6 and TRBJ1-5, with TRBD1 as a possible D gene (6 bases). The germline V and J ends were trimmed by 0 bases and 11 bases, with 12 bases remaining between them. CDR3 size: 13 residues. The germline gives CDR1 SGHDT, CDR2 YYEEEE. The CDR3 region is CASSLGQAGAQHF. The CDR3 nucleotides are TGTGCCAGCAGCTTGGGACAGGCTGGAGCCCAGCATTTT.

The chain uses TRBV5-1 and TRBJ2-6, with 7 bases fitting TRBD1. After removal of 2 bases from V and 3 bases from J, the junction contained 5 bases not matched to a gene. Germline assignment: CDR1 SGHRS and CDR2 YFSETQ. The CDR3 consists of 16 residues. This CDR3 reads CASSFGTGVGANVLTF. The CDR3 coding sequence is TGCGCCAGCAGCTTTGGCACAGGGGTTGGGGCCAACGTCCTGACTTTC.

The V gene is TRBV2, the J gene TRBJ2-5, with D perhaps TRBD2 (5 bases). The germline V gene encodes CDR1 SNHLY and CDR2 FYNNEI. The CDR3 totals 11 residues. V gave up 7 bases and J gave up 5 bases, with 8 bases separating them. CDR3 sequence (DNA): TGTGCCAGCATGGGAGAGGAGACCCAGTACTTC. Translated, it gives CASMGEETQYF.

J is TRBJ1-3 and V is TRBV7-9; D not resolved. CDR1 and CDR2 (germline): SEHNR, FQNEAQ (reference sequence). The V end was cut by 4 bases, the J end by 8 bases, with 9 bases between. The CDR3 extends over 12 amino acids. CDR3 residues: CASSSVGYTIYF. The CDR3 DNA reads TGTGCCAGCAGCTCCGTTGGGTACACCATATATTTT.

The chain recombines TRBV7-2 with TRBJ1-2; D remains ambiguous. Germline CDR1 and CDR2: SGHTA and FQGNSA. The V gene lost 4 bases and the J gene lost 0 bases, with 18 bases spanning the gap. The CDR3 loop spans 17 amino acids. The CDR3 region is CASSSYYAQESNYGYTF. The CDR3 DNA is TGTGCCAGCAGCTCCTATTATGCGCAGGAGTCTAACTATGGCTACACCTTC.

The rearrangement joins TRBV5-1 to TRBJ2-3, with 7 bases lining up with TRBD2. This CDR3 is built from 14 residues. The germline V gene encodes CDR1 SGHRS and CDR2 YFSETQ. V was clipped by 6 bases and J by 2 bases; unmatched bases: 6. The CDR3 reads CASTRGDYTDTQYF. The DNA of the CDR3 is TGCGCCAGCACCCGCGGGGACTACACAGATACGCAGTATTTT.

The rearrangement uses TRBV27 and TRBJ1-1; D unclear. CDR3 length equals 15 residues. Between the trimmed V and J ends, which lost 0 bases and 2 bases, there was a span of 10 bases. Germline values: CDR1 MNHEY, CDR2 SMNVEV (reference sequence). The CDR3 spells CASSLSPSGNTEAFF. CDR3 sequence (DNA): TGTGCCAGCAGTTTATCCCCCTCAGGCAACACTGAAGCTTTCTTT.

The rearrangement joins TRBV28 to TRBJ1-1; tentative D call: TRBD1 (5 bases). This CDR3 has 13 residues. Trimming pared 3 bases from V and 4 bases from J, leaving 9 bases between. CDR1 is MDHEN and CDR2 is SYDVKM in the germline V gene. The CDR3 nucleotides read TGTGCCAGCAGTTTCAGGAGGGGCACTGAAGCTTTCTTT. This encodes CASSFRRGTEAFF.

The V gene is TRBV30, the J gene TRBJ1-6; TRBD1 aligns across 9 bases. The CDR3 consists of 14 residues. Germline V gene data show CDR1 as GTSNPN and CDR2 as SVGIG (reference sequence). After removal of 4 bases from V and 10 bases from J, the junction contained 8 bases not matched to a gene. CDR3 residues: CAWTGDRVGSPLHF. Written as DNA, the CDR3 is TGTGCCTGGACCGGGGACAGGGTAGGATCACCCCTCCACTTT. The whole variable domain, filled in from reference TRBV30 and TRBJ1-6, reads SQTIHQWPATLVQPVGSPLSLECTVEGTSNPNLYWYRQAAGRGLQLLFYSVGIGQISSEVPQNLSASRPQDRQFILSSKKLLLSDSGFYLCAWTGDRVGSPLHFGNGTRLTVT.

This clone was observed a handful of times. V is TRBV7-2 and J is TRBJ1-4; TRBD1 matches 8 bases. Germline V CDR1 and CDR2: SGHTA, FQGNSA. The CDR3 is 16 amino acids. With 1 base clipped from V and 3 bases from J, the junction kept 4 bases outside the gene matches. CDR3 DNA: TGTGCCAGCAGCTTAGACCTACAGGGGGCTAATGAAAAACTGTTTTTT. Its protein is CASSLDLQGANEKLFF.

The chain couples TRBV24-1 to TRBJ2-3; unclear D gene. The CDR3 contains 13 residues. Per the germline V gene, CDR1 is KGHDR and CDR2 is SFDVKD. V lost 2 bases and J lost 2, with 4 bases in between. This chain's CDR3 is CATSDWDTDTQYF. CDR3 in DNA: TGTGCCACCAGTGATTGGGACACAGATACGCAGTATTTT.